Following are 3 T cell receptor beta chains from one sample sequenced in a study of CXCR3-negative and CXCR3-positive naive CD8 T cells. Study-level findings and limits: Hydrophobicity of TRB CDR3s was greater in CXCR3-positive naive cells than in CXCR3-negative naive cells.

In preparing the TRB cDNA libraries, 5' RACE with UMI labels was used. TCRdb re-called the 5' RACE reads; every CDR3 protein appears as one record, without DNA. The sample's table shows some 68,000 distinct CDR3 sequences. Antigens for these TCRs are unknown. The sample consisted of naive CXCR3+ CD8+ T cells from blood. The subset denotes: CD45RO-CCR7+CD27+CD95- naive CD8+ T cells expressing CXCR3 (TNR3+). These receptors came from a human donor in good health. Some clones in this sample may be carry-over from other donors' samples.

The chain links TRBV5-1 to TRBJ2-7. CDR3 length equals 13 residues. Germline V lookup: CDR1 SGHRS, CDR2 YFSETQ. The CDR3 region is CASSWESSYEQYF.

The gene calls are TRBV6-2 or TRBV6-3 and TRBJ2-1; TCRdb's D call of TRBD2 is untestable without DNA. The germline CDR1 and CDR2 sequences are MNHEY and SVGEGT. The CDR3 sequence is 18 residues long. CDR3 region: CASSYAFRRTSGSSGQFF.

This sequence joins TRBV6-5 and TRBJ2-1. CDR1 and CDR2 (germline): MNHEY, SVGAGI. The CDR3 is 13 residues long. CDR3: CASSYSAQYEQFF.